The 14 T cell receptor beta chains listed next were all sequenced from one sample in a study of cytomegalovirus exposure and HLA in healthy donors. PCR amplification relied on 60 Vbeta primers (plus 13 Jbeta primers). Clones were sequenced by immunoSEQ multiplex PCR, and TCRdb holds only the in-frame ones, with some missing. Here the sample spans approximately 200,000 clones, roughly 80% being singletons. Material for sequencing was PBMCs. The receptor source for this set is a young woman in good health and CMV-seronegative.

This clone was counted a single time. The chain recombines TRBV5-4 with TRBJ1-5, with a weak D call TRBD1 (6 bases). The V gene lost 0 bases and the J gene lost 0 bases, with 13 bases spanning the gap. Germline lookup yields CDR1 SGHNT and CDR2 YYREEE (reference sequence). This CDR3 region has 17 residues. CDR3 DNA sequence: TGTGCCAGCAGCTTGGCAGGGGACGGGGATAGCAATCAGCCCCAGCATTTT. Protein sequence: CASSLAGDGDSNQPQHF.

The J gene is TRBJ2-5, the V gene TRBV5-1; perhaps TRBD2 as D (5 bases). Germline V CDR1 and CDR2: SGHRS, YFSETQ. V was pared by 0 bases and J by 2 bases, with 8 bases between. The CDR3 has 14 amino acids. This CDR3 is CASSLVPGQETQYF. CDR3 nucleotides: TGCGCCAGCAGCTTGGTTCCGGGGCAAGAGACCCAGTACTTC.

The gene calls are TRBV14 and TRBJ1-1, with D unresolved. The CDR3 spans 15 residues. V was shortened by 0 bases and J by 6 bases, with 14 bases between the two germline ends. The V gene's germline CDR1 is SGHDN and CDR2 FVKESK. The CDR3 DNA follows: TGTGCCAGCAGCCAAGATCCTCCCGTGCAGGCTGAAGCTTTCTTT. It translates to CASSQDPPVQAEAFF.

This clone has only one observation. The chain recombines TRBV9 with TRBJ2-2; 7 nucleotides align to TRBD2. The length of the CDR3 is 15 residues. V was pared by 3 bases and J by 2 bases, with 4 bases of the junction left unmatched. Germline V gene sequence: CDR1 SGDLS, CDR2 YYNGEE. In DNA form, the CDR3 reads TGTGCCAGCAGCGCGGGGGGAGGCAACACCGGGGAGCTGTTTTTT. This translates into CASSAGGGNTGELFF.

This rearrangement joins TRBV7-3 to TRBJ2-1; 8 positions agree with TRBD1. This CDR3 comprises 15 residues. Germline V lookup: CDR1 SGHTA, CDR2 FQGTGA. The trim removed 4 bases at V and 8 bases at J, leaving 10 bases unmatched. The CDR3 DNA reads TGTGCCAGCAGCTCTAGGACAGGGCTTCTCGATGAGCAGTTCTTC. It yields the protein CASSSRTGLLDEQFF.

The chain uses TRBV5-4 and TRBJ2-3, with TRBD1 matching 7 bases. Germline assignment: CDR1 SGHNT and CDR2 YYREEE (reference sequence). The CDR3 runs 16 residues. J gave up 2 bases and V 4 bases, and 10 bases lay outside the gene matches. CDR3 region: CASSPFARGLTDTQYF. The DNA of the CDR3 is TGTGCCAGCAGCCCCTTTGCAAGGGGGCTCACAGATACGCAGTATTTT.

This clone was seen only once. V gene TRBV28 combines with J gene TRBJ2-7; 11 nucleotides align to TRBD1. Trimming took 4 bases from V and 5 from J; bases not matched to a gene: 10. The CDR3 runs to 16 residues. Germline CDR1 and CDR2: MDHEN and SYDVKM. This CDR3 reads CASSSRPDRGLDEQYF. Here the CDR3 DNA reads TGTGCCAGCAGTTCTAGGCCGGACAGGGGGCTGGACGAGCAGTACTTC. Full variable domain (remainder filled in from reference TRBV28 and TRBJ2-7): DVKVTQSSRYLVKRTGEKVFLECVQDMDHENMFWYRQDPGLGLRLIYFSYDVKMKEKGDIPEGYSVSREKKERFSLILESASTNQTSMYLCASSSRPDRGLDEQYFGPGTRLTVT.

This clone has only one observation. The chain employs TRBV9 and TRBJ2-7, with D possibly TRBD2 on 6 matching bases. CDR1 is SGDLS, CDR2 YYNGEE, per germline. The CDR3 loop spans 13 amino acids. Deletions cut 0 bases from V and 5 bases from J, with 9 bases between. CDR3 sequence: CASSVADYHEQYF. CDR3 bases: TGTGCCAGCAGCGTAGCGGACTACCACGAGCAGTACTTC.

This chain joins TRBV11-3 and TRBJ1-3; tentative D call: TRBD1 (6 bases). V was trimmed by 5 bases and J by 4 bases, leaving 15 bases between them. This CDR3 has 15 residues. Germline lookup yields CDR1 SGHNT and CDR2 YENEEA. The CDR3 DNA reads TGTGCCAGCAGCCAAGAGACAGGACGAGGAAACACCATATATTTT. It yields the protein CASSQETGRGNTIYF. The full variable domain, completed using reference TRBV11-3 and TRBJ1-3, is EAGVVQSPRYKIIEKKQPVAFWCNPISGHNTLYWYLQNLGQGPELLIRYENEEAVDDSQLPKDRFSAERLKGVDSTLKIQPAELGDSAVYLCASSQETGRGNTIYFGEGSWLTVV.

The V gene is TRBV28, the J gene TRBJ2-3; the match to TRBD2 covers 12 bases. Germline V gene sequence: CDR1 MDHEN, CDR2 SYDVKM. The CDR3 sequence is 17 residues long. With 3 bases clipped from V and 1 base from J, the junction kept 5 bases outside the gene matches. The CDR3 region is CASSFLAGGRGTDTQYF. In DNA form, the CDR3 reads TGTGCCAGCAGTTTCCTAGCGGGGGGGCGGGGCACAGATACGCAGTATTTT.

The chain joins TRBV7-2 to TRBJ2-4, with 14 bases identical to TRBD2. The CDR3 totals 14 residues. Unmatched junction bases numbered 3, after V lost 5 bases and J lost 9 bases. The germline V gene encodes CDR1 SGHTA and CDR2 FQGNSA. The CDR3 loop reads CASSPGTSGSIQYF. The DNA of the CDR3 is TGTGCCAGCAGCCCAGGGACTAGCGGGAGCATTCAGTACTTC.

The CDR3 bases are TGTGCCAGTCGAATGACAGGGGGCGGGTATGAGGAAAAACTGTTTTTT. This codes for CASRMTGGGYEEKLFF. J is TRBJ1-4 and V is TRBV28; 10 bases agree with TRBD1. The germline CDR1 and CDR2 sequences are MDHEN and SYDVKM. Unmatched junction bases numbered 15, after V lost 9 bases and J lost 8 bases. The CDR3 runs 16 residues.

This clone showed up just a few times. This chain uses TRBV7-2 with TRBJ2-6; D is unclear. CDR1 is SGHTA, CDR2 FQGNSA, per germline. Trimming removed 5 bases from V and 0 bases from J, with 5 bases in between. CDR3 length equals 14 residues. The CDR3 spells CASSIFSGANVLTF. CDR3 DNA: TGTGCCAGCAGCATCTTCTCTGGGGCCAACGTCCTGACTTTC.

The chain is built from TRBV5-1 and TRBJ1-3; TRBD1 aligns across 7 bases. Germline CDR1 is SGHRS and CDR2 is YFSETQ. Trimming took 4 bases from V and 1 from J; bases not matched to a gene: 5. The CDR3 loop spans 15 amino acids. CDR3 sequence (DNA): TGCGCCAGCAGCGGAGGGGACAGATCTGGAAACACCATATATTTT. It translates to CASSGGDRSGNTIYF.